The TCR beta chain under discussion was sequenced for a study of T cell responses to AZD1222 COVID-19 vaccine. General observations from the study: Regions 160-218 and 743-854 held dominance among vaccine-associated CD4 TCRs, which spanned spike. Regions left unmutated in variants are reportedly the target of nearly half of spike-specific TCRs. Clonal diversity may have been underestimated in mostly white British donors.

Profiled with immunoSEQ multiplex PCR; TCRdb holds only in-frame clones, not every one. This sample yields about 17,000 clones, of which 65% to 80% are seen a single time; 13% to 15% belongs to the top ten. Note on this clone: Its matching antigen is unknown.

Samples with a second dose at about 4 or about 12 weeks were pooled together. Sample: peripheral blood, taken 28 days after the second AZD1222 dose. The receptor's source is an adult who received the AZD1222 COVID-19 vaccine.

CDR3 in DNA: TGTGCCAGCAGCACAGACTATGGCTACACCTTC. Translating gives CASSTDYGYTF. The chain has TRBV9 and TRBJ1-2, with D uncertain. V was trimmed by 4 bases and J by 3 bases, leaving 4 bases between them. CDR1 is SGDLS and CDR2 is YYNGEE in the germline V gene. This CDR3 has 11 residues.